A selection of T cell receptor beta chains follows, all from one sample in a study of T cell responses to AZD1222 COVID-19 vaccine. Sequencing used immunoSEQ multiplex PCR; TCRdb keeps in-frame clones, though not all of them. The sample gives around 120,000 clones, 80% to 95% of which show up once; 13% to 15% is in the top ten. Sequencing used peripheral blood, obtained on day 0 of AZD1222 vaccination. Receptor source: an adult in good health. Both conserved end residues are part of each CDR3. Each record gives: V gene, D gene, J gene, CDR3 protein. D genes are given only for firm matches.

TRBV2	TRBD1	TRBJ2-5	CASSPRTGYGTQYF
TRBV18	-	TRBJ2-3	CASSSYVVAGPNTDTQYF
TRBV2	TRBD1	TRBJ1-2	CASKTGTGDGYTF
TRBV11-2	-	TRBJ1-2	CASSFPGRGYTF
TRBV11-2	-	TRBJ1-1	CASSLGARKAEAFF
TRBV28	-	TRBJ1-4	CASSSSGVANEKLFF
TRBV3-1/TRBV3-2	-	TRBJ1-3	CASSQRGGTGNTIYF
TRBV10-3	-	TRBJ2-2	CAISQGTNTGELFF
TRBV12-3/TRBV12-4	-	TRBJ2-1	CASSPRGGEQFF
TRBV12-3/TRBV12-4	-	TRBJ2-5	CASSLGVGETQYF
TRBV6-5	-	TRBJ1-1	CASRRSRGLGEAFF
TRBV4-1	-	TRBJ2-7	CASSQKFGSSYEQYF
TRBV27	TRBD2	TRBJ2-3	CASSLVAGGLTDTQYF
TRBV6-1	TRBD1	TRBJ1-5	CASSELWTGGGGQPQHF
TRBV6-2/TRBV6-3	-	TRBJ2-1	CASSNQTGLSYNEQFF
TRBV27	TRBD1	TRBJ1-2	CASSRLPGQGIRNYGYTF
TRBV3-1/TRBV3-2	TRBD1	TRBJ1-2	CASSPDRGLGYTF
TRBV29-1	TRBD1	TRBJ1-2	CSGQGTNYGYTF
TRBV11-3	-	TRBJ1-2	CASSLEGAVGYTF
TRBV28	-	TRBJ2-7	CASSLTGTPSYEQYF
TRBV30	-	TRBJ2-3	CAWRRIIHNTDTQYF
TRBV5-1	-	TRBJ2-3	CASSPTYRQAPTDTQYF
TRBV6-6	-	TRBJ1-5	CASNEGTPEQPQHF
TRBV28	TRBD2	TRBJ2-4	CASSLLAGRAVAKNIQYF
TRBV2	-	TRBJ1-4	CASSEYQGGATNEKLFF
TRBV6-5	-	TRBJ1-6	CASSYSGTLSSPLHF
TRBV29-1	-	TRBJ1-4	CSVGRRGEKLFF
TRBV27	TRBD1	TRBJ1-1	CASSSGGPTTEAFF
TRBV3-1/TRBV3-2	-	TRBJ2-2	CASSQRARGHTGELFF
TRBV5-1	-	TRBJ1-1	CASSSNEDRQEAFF
TRBV10-1	-	TRBJ2-2	CASSESRGSGAGELFF
TRBV7-2	TRBD2	TRBJ2-5	CASSLASGRGGETQYF
TRBV19	-	TRBJ1-1	CASKDVSIEAFF
TRBV7-2	-	TRBJ1-2	CASSPYSGDGYTF
TRBV13	-	TRBJ1-3	CASSLTTFGNTIYF
TRBV9	TRBD2	TRBJ2-2	CASSVATSGEFAGELFF
TRBV3-1/TRBV3-2	TRBD1	TRBJ2-2	CASSHNRGTGELFF
TRBV6-2/TRBV6-3	-	TRBJ1-2	CASSDSGHVTGYTF
TRBV6-2/TRBV6-3	-	TRBJ2-5	CASSLTGAGRRVDQETQYF
TRBV20-1	-	TRBJ2-1	CSASFTYNEQFF
TRBV5-1	TRBD1	TRBJ1-2	CASSTGANYGYTF
TRBV6-5	-	TRBJ1-2	CASSYRGVYGYTF
TRBV2	TRBD1	TRBJ1-2	CASRDRGHTYGYTF
TRBV7-2	-	TRBJ1-5	CASSSQPVTDSNQPQHF
TRBV19	-	TRBJ1-3	CASKRRAGAGNTIYF
TRBV7-8	-	TRBJ2-2	CASSRAREDGTGELFF